A selection of T cell receptor beta chains follows, all from one sample in a study of blood T cell repertoires in COVID-19. TCRdb's table, derived via immunoSEQ multiplex PCR, lists solely in-frame clones and lacks some. Here the sample spans some 420,000 clones, around 91% being singletons. The specimen sequenced was PBMCs or T cells enriched from blood (not recorded which). All receptors derive from a man between 25 and 39 years old who had recovered from COVID-19. CDR3s include the opening cysteine and the closing phenylalanine or tryptophan. A D gene is named only where the DNA matches it firmly. Size is stated for part of the rows, as once, few or many counts, or as a class when the clone is expanded.

TRBJ1-1,NA,TRBV2,NA,TGTGCCAGCAGGTATTTGACAGATAACACTGAAGCTTTCTTT,CASRYLTDNTEAFF
TRBJ1-2,NA,TRBV28,NA,TGTGCCAGCTCCACCGGGACAACTTATGGCTACACCTTC,CASSTGTTYGYTF
TRBJ2-4,NA,TRBV19,TRBD1,TGTGCCAGTGGGACAGGGGTAGCCAAAAACATTCAGTACTTC,CASGTGVAKNIQYF
TRBJ2-1,NA,TRBV29-1,TRBD2,TGCAGCGTAGGCGGGACTAGCGGTTACAATGAGCAGTTCTTC,CSVGGTSGYNEQFF
TRBJ2-7,NA,TRBV14,NA,TGTGCCAGCAGCCAAGTACAGTCCTCCTACGAGCAGTACTTC,CASSQVQSSYEQYF
TRBJ1-5,NA,TRBV18,NA,TGTGCCAGCTCAATAGAAGATAGCAATCAGCCCCAGCATTTT,CASSIEDSNQPQHF
TRBJ1-1,NA,TRBV6-5,NA,TGTGCCACGACCAGGGGACCGAACACTGAAGCTTTCTTT,CATTRGPNTEAFF
TRBJ1-4,NA,TRBV10-3,NA,TGTGCCATCAGTGATGGCCGGGCTAATGAAAAACTGTTTTTT,CAISDGRANEKLFF
TRBJ1-1,NA,TRBV11-2,NA,TGTGCCAGCAGCCTGGGACTCCAGAACACTGAAGCTTTCTTT,CASSLGLQNTEAFF
TRBJ1-1,NA,TRBV10-3,TRBD1,TGTGCCACAGACAGGGGCGATTTGAACACTGAAGCTTTCTTT,CATDRGDLNTEAFF
TRBJ1-1,NA,TRBV7-9,NA,TGTGCCAGCAGCTCCGGCACTGAAGCTTTCTTT,CASSSGTEAFF
TRBJ1-4,few,TRBV28,TRBD1,TGTGCCAGCAGTTCGACAGGGGCAAATGAAAAACTGTTTTTT,CASSSTGANEKLFF
TRBJ2-3,NA,TRBV5-1,TRBD2,TGCGCCAGCAGCGTATCTTCCGGGACTAGCGTTAGCACAGATACGCAGTATTTT,CASSVSSGTSVSTDTQYF
TRBJ1-6,NA,TRBV9,TRBD1,TGTGCCAGCAGCGTAGACACAGGGGGGTATAATTCACCCCTCCACTTT,CASSVDTGGYNSPLHF
TRBJ2-5,few,TRBV6-6,TRBD1,TGTGCCAGCAGAGACAGGGCGGCGGAGACCCAGTACTTC,CASRDRAAETQYF
TRBJ2-7,few,TRBV4-1,NA,TGCGCCAGCAGCCTCTTACCGACAGCAGACTACGAGCAGTACTTC,CASSLLPTADYEQYF
TRBJ1-6,few,TRBV5-5,NA,TGTGCCAGCAGCCCTTGGGGCGATTCACCCCTCCACTTT,CASSPWGDSPLHF
TRBJ2-4,NA,TRBV29-1,NA,TGCAGCGTTGAAGATCTGTTCGGAGCCAAAAACATTCAGTACTTC,CSVEDLFGAKNIQYF
TRBJ1-2,NA,TRBV30,NA,TGTGCCTGGAGTCGGTCACCCTATGGCTACACCTTC,CAWSRSPYGYTF
TRBJ1-2,NA,TRBV9,TRBD1,TGTGCCAGCAGCGTTACCCCGGGACAGGGGGCGGACTATGGCTACACCTTC,CASSVTPGQGADYGYTF
TRBJ2-7,few,TRBV7-2,NA,TGTGCCAGCAGCTTAGCGGGGCACTCCTACGAGCAGTACTTC,CASSLAGHSYEQYF
TRBJ2-7,NA,TRBV1,NA,TGCACCAGCAGCCAAGCCCCGCGGTCTGGCCACGAGCAGTACTTC,CTSSQAPRSGHEQYF
TRBJ2-1,NA,TRBV3-1/TRBV3-2,NA,TGTGCCAGCAGCCAAGGCGCGGGTATTTGGTTCTTC,CASSQGAGIWFF
TRBJ2-7,NA,TRBV10-3,TRBD1,TGTGCCATCAGGGGGGACAGGGCCTCCTACGAGCAGTACTTC,CAIRGDRASYEQYF
TRBJ2-1,NA,TRBV10-1,TRBD2,TGCGCCAGCAGTGTTCGGGAGGTCCCCTACAATGAGCAGTTCTTC,CASSVREVPYNEQFF
TRBJ1-5,NA,TRBV28,NA,TGTGCCAGCACCTTACAGGGACGATTGCAGCCCCAGCATTTT,CASTLQGRLQPQHF
TRBJ2-1,NA,TRBV28,NA,TGTGCCACTCTGGCCCTTCTAGCGTCCAGCTCCTACAATGAGCAGTTCTTC,CATLALLASSSYNEQFF
TRBJ2-2,NA,TRBV7-2,TRBD1,TGTGCCAGCAGCTTAACAGGGGGCGCCGGGGAGCTGTTTTTT,CASSLTGGAGELFF
TRBJ2-7,NA,TRBV11-2,TRBD2,TGTGCCAGCAGCAGACTAGCGGGAGGTTCCTACGAGCAGTACTTC,CASSRLAGGSYEQYF
TRBJ2-5,NA,TRBV5-1,NA,TGCGCCAGCAGCTACGGGGAAGAGACCCAGTACTTC,CASSYGEETQYF
TRBJ2-1,NA,TRBV28,TRBD1,TGTGCCAGCAGCAGGGGTCGGGACAGATACTACAATGAGCAGTTCTTC,CASSRGRDRYYNEQFF
TRBJ1-6,NA,TRBV30,TRBD1,TGTGCCTGGGGATGGACAGGGGCCACCTATAATTCACCCCTCCACTTT,CAWGWTGATYNSPLHF
TRBJ2-7,NA,TRBV11-2,TRBD2,TGTGCCAGCAGCTTTGTGGGACTAGACTACGAGCAGTACTTC,CASSFVGLDYEQYF
TRBJ2-7,NA,TRBV5-1,TRBD1,TGCGCCAGCAGCTTGGCCGGGACAGGGGCGTACGAGCAGTACTTC,CASSLAGTGAYEQYF
TRBJ2-1,few,TRBV28,NA,TGTGCCAGCAGTTTGGTTACCGAGCTAAATGAGCAGTTCTTC,CASSLVTELNEQFF
TRBJ2-2,NA,TRBV28,TRBD2,TGTGCCAGCAAACTTAGCGGGTCCCACACCGGGGAGCTGTTTTTT,CASKLSGSHTGELFF
TRBJ2-5,NA,TRBV7-2,TRBD2,TGTGCCAGCAGCGGGGGACTAGCGGACCAAGAGACCCAGTACTTC,CASSGGLADQETQYF
TRBJ2-5,NA,TRBV18,NA,TGTGCCAGCTCACTTACAGGGCAGGACCAAGAGACCCAGTACTTC,CASSLTGQDQETQYF
TRBJ2-3,once,TRBV28,NA,TGTGCCAGCAGTTTATTAGGGGGGGCGAGCACAGATACGCAGTATTTT,CASSLLGGASTDTQYF
TRBJ2-7,NA,TRBV28,NA,TGTGCCAGCAGTTTAATCGGTTCTCCCTACGAGCAGTACTTC,CASSLIGSPYEQYF